These T cell receptor beta chains were read from a single sample in a study of blood T cell repertoires in COVID-19. Clones were sequenced by immunoSEQ multiplex PCR, and TCRdb holds only the in-frame ones, with some missing. The sample lists 200,000 to 300,000 clones, around 87% occurring once. The sample comprised peripheral blood. All receptors come from a woman aged 60-70 years with COVID-19, enrolled during active disease. The CDR3 runs from the conserved cysteine through the conserved F or W. A D gene is named only where the DNA matches it firmly. For some rows the clone size is stated as once, few or many, or as a class when expanded; others skip it.

d_call	clone_size	v_call	j_call	cdr3_nt	cdr3_aa
NA	once	TRBV6-1	TRBJ2-7	TGTGCCAGCAGTGAAGTCGGGGGGCTGTACGAGCAGTACTTC	CASSEVGGLYEQYF
NA	NA	TRBV18	TRBJ1-2	TGTGCCAGCTCACCACGACAGATGGAGGGCTACACCTTC	CASSPRQMEGYTF
TRBD1	NA	TRBV19	TRBJ2-1	TGTGCCAGTAGTGGGACAGAATACAATGAGCAGTTCTTC	CASSGTEYNEQFF
TRBD1	NA	TRBV27	TRBJ1-1	TGTGCCAGCAGACAGACAGGGAGGACTGAAGCTTTCTTT	CASRQTGRTEAFF
NA	NA	TRBV7-6	TRBJ1-1	TGTGCCAGCAGCTTATTTGGGAGGGACCAGGGCACTGAAGCTTTCTTT	CASSLFGRDQGTEAFF
NA	NA	TRBV4-1	TRBJ2-3	TGCGCCAGCAGCCCCCGAGGGGATACGCAGTATTTT	CASSPRGDTQYF
NA	NA	TRBV25-1	TRBJ1-2	TGTGCCAGCAGTGAATTTGGAGACGGCTATGGCTACACCTTC	CASSEFGDGYGYTF
NA	NA	TRBV14	TRBJ1-6	TGTGCCAGCAGCCCGACTTCCTGGTCACCCCTCCACTTT	CASSPTSWSPLHF
NA	once	TRBV7-2	TRBJ2-1	TGTGCCAGCAGCTTGACAAGAACGTTAGACCCCCATGAGCAGTTCTTC	CASSLTRTLDPHEQFF
NA	NA	TRBV18	TRBJ1-3	TGTGCCAGCTCTGCCCATCCAATCGGGGGTAACTCTGGAAACACCATATATTTT	CASSAHPIGGNSGNTIYF
NA	NA	TRBV28	TRBJ2-3	TGTGCCAGCAGTCCCTCACTGGCAGGCGGCACAGATACGCAGTATTTT	CASSPSLAGGTDTQYF